Sequencing of this T cell receptor beta chain was carried out in a study of T cells in Graves' hyperthyroidism and ophthalmopathy. About the study: Sampling of peripheral blood happened at initial diagnosis, prior to any treatment.

It was considered stable Graves' hyperthyroidism when ophthalmopathy did not progress within 18 months. General study points: A median 6.5 months before onset, the model predicted ophthalmopathy. Researchers found most expanded thyroid clonotypes above 0.001 in blood as well.

A note on this clonotype: Its specificity is unknown.

Amplification targeted TCR beta CDR3 regions from RNA transcripts. HTBI primers were employed in a first-round RT-PCR of the TCR CDR3. TCRdb analysed the multiplex PCR reads with MiXCR anew, one entry per CDR3 protein. The sample includes roughly 510,000 distinct CDR3 sequences, more than 20% of them seen just once. This clonotype originated in a man between 18 and 29 years old with Graves' hyperthyroidism. Sequencing was done on a sample of blood.

Written as DNA, the CDR3 is TGTGCCAGTAGTAAGGCAGGGGTTGAGGGTAAGCAGTACTTC. It encodes CASSKAGVEGKQYF. The chain links TRBV19 to TRBJ2-7, with D tentatively TRBD1 (6 bases). The germline gives CDR1 LNHDA, CDR2 SQIVND (reference sequence). CDR3 length: 14 residues. Trimming removed 4 bases from V and 8 bases from J, with 18 bases in between.